A single sample gave rise to the 30 T cell receptor beta chains below, sequenced in a study of T cells after yellow fever vaccination. TCRdb fed the 5' RACE reads into MiXCR, producing one record per CDR3 protein. Among roughly 310,000 distinct CDR3 sequences listed, about 3.5% were seen once. The sequenced sample was PBMCs, obtained on the day of the yellow fever booster vaccination. These receptors originate from a man aged 18 to 29 who received the YFV17D yellow fever vaccine.

This clonotype was found many times. The rearrangement uses TRBV6-5 and TRBJ2-3, with 7 bases fitting TRBD2. Trimming took 3 bases from V and 3 from J; bases not matched to a gene: 6. Looked up from germline, CDR1 is MNHEY and CDR2 is SVGAGI. This CDR3 comprises 15 residues. CDR3 coding DNA: TGTGCCAGCAGTTATACTAGCGCTACGACAGATACGCAGTATTTT. Translation: CASSYTSATTDTQYF.

This clonotype showed up many times. The chain carries TRBV6-2 or TRBV6-3 and TRBJ2-3, with D uncertain. Per germline, CDR1 MNHEY and CDR2 SVGEGT. Trimming shortened V by 6 bases and J by 5 bases, and 12 bases separated the two germline ends. The CDR3 loop spans 13 amino acids. Here the CDR3 DNA reads TGTGCCAGCAGCCCGCGGCCGGGAGATACGCAGTATTTT. As protein: CASSPRPGDTQYF.

The rearrangement links TRBV6-6 to TRBJ2-3; D gene ambiguous. Trimming removed 7 bases at V and 3 bases at J, with 17 bases between. CDR3 length equals 15 residues. Germline V gene data show CDR1 as MNHNY and CDR2 as SVGAGI (reference sequence). CDR3 bases: TGTGCCAGCACTAAAGGGTCCGGCGTAACAGATACGCAGTATTTT. Amino acid sequence: CASTKGSGVTDTQYF.

This clonotype was recorded a few times. The gene calls are TRBV12-3 or TRBV12-4 and TRBJ1-6, with no clear D. The CDR3 contains 13 residues. V was trimmed by 3 bases and J by 7 bases, leaving 7 bases between them. The CDR3 DNA sequence: TGTGCCAGCAGTTTTAGACCGAATTCACCCCTCCACTTT. Encoded protein: CASSFRPNSPLHF.

Many counts were recorded for this clonotype. This chain joins TRBV6-2 or TRBV6-3 and TRBJ1-1; D remains unclear. Trimming left V 4 bases short and J 1 base short, with 13 bases between. The CDR3 is 15 amino acids. Per germline, CDR1 MNHEY and CDR2 SVGEGT. The CDR3 nucleotides read TGTGCCAGCAGTTTCAATGGTTTAGGGAACACTGAAGCTTTCTTT. Translation: CASSFNGLGNTEAFF.

This clonotype was picked up many times. V usage is TRBV6-2 or TRBV6-3 and J usage is TRBJ1-6; 9 bases map to TRBD1. CDR1 and CDR2 from the germline V gene are MNHEY and SVGEGT. The CDR3 runs 15 residues. V lost 5 bases and J lost 10; bases outside the gene matches: 9. CDR3 region: CASSPLDRGGSPLHF. As DNA, the CDR3 is TGTGCCAGCAGTCCTCTGGACAGGGGAGGATCACCCCTCCACTTT.

This clonotype was detected many times. V is TRBV7-9 and J is TRBJ2-1, with D perhaps assigned TRBD1 or TRBD2 (6 bases each). The germline V and J ends were trimmed by 8 bases and 15 bases, with 20 bases remaining between them. Germline V gene data show CDR1 as SEHNR and CDR2 as FQNEAQ (reference sequence). The length of the CDR3 is 12 residues. The CDR3 loop is CASQGGTDRAFF. The CDR3 DNA reads TGTGCCAGCCAAGGGGGGACGGACCGCGCGTTCTTC.

The genes are TRBV18 and TRBJ2-2, with D perhaps TRBD1 (6 bases). CDR3 length equals 15 residues. CDR1 and CDR2 from the germline V gene are KGHSH and LQKENI. The ends were cut back, 5 bases at V and 0 bases at J, with 10 bases in the middle. The chain's CDR3 is CASSSRGSNTGELFF. For the CDR3, the DNA is TGTGCCAGCTCATCCAGGGGCTCGAACACCGGGGAGCTGTTTTTT.

This clonotype was picked up many times. J is TRBJ2-2 and V is TRBV6-1, with TRBD1 matching over 7 bases. CDR3 size: 19 residues. With V trimmed by 1 base and J by 7 bases, 18 bases remained unmatched. Germline CDR1 and CDR2: MNHNS and SASEGT. This chain's CDR3 is CASSEGRLYRGAFGGELFF. Here the CDR3 DNA reads TGTGCCAGCAGTGAAGGCCGGCTCTACAGGGGCGCCTTTGGCGGGGAGCTGTTTTTT.

Many counts were recorded for this clonotype. This sequence joins TRBV4-3 and TRBJ2-4, with a weak D call TRBD2 (7 bases). Looked up from germline, CDR1 is LGHNA and CDR2 is YSLEER. V gave up 4 bases and J gave up 6 bases, with 16 bases separating them. The CDR3 is 15 amino acids. This CDR3 is CASSPMGGRGNIQYF. CDR3 DNA sequence: TGCGCCAGCAGCCCCATGGGGGGGCGCGGAAACATTCAGTACTTC.

This clonotype was seen only a few times. CDR3 loop: CSARPFGTAEDTQYF. In nucleotides, the CDR3 is TGCAGTGCTAGACCCTTTGGTACAGCAGAAGATACGCAGTATTTT. The chain couples TRBV20-1 to TRBJ2-3; D call uncertain. Germline assignment: CDR1 DFQATT and CDR2 SNEGSKA (reference sequence). Trimming removed 2 bases from V and 5 bases from J, with 17 bases in between. CDR3 length: 15 amino acids.

This clonotype showed up many times. The rearrangement joins TRBV5-5 to TRBJ1-1, with unresolved D. CDR3 length: 15 residues. Germline CDR1 and CDR2: SGHKS and YYEKEE (reference sequence). V lost 1 base and J 1 base, leaving 11 bases between the germline ends. CDR3 sequence (DNA): TGTGCCAGCAGCTTGAGTCGGTTCGGGAACACTGAAGCTTTCTTT. It yields the protein CASSLSRFGNTEAFF.

This clonotype was recorded at least ten times. This chain connects TRBV10-3 to TRBJ2-7; maybe TRBD1 (6 bases). From germline, CDR1 is ENHRY and CDR2 SYGVKD. The CDR3 totals 14 residues. Trimming cost V 7 bases and J 0 bases, with 13 bases left between them. The CDR3 is CAIKSDRFSYEQYF. The DNA for the CDR3 is TGTGCCATCAAATCGGACAGATTCTCCTACGAGCAGTACTTC.

This clonotype was found many times. The rearrangement links TRBV12-3 or TRBV12-4 to TRBJ2-1; 11 bases align to TRBD1. The CDR3 sequence is 14 residues long. The J segment lost 7 bases and the V segment lost 3 bases, leaving 2 bases of the junction unmatched. The CDR3 here is CASSFGQGANEQFF. As DNA, the CDR3 is TGTGCCAGCAGTTTTGGACAGGGGGCAAATGAGCAGTTCTTC.

This clonotype was found many times. The gene calls are TRBV6-2 or TRBV6-3 and TRBJ1-5; D is undetermined. CDR1 is MNHEY, CDR2 SVGEGT, per germline. The CDR3 is 18 amino acids. V was pared by 7 bases and J by 3 bases, with 25 bases between. CDR3 amino acids: CASTHPSVAGYTNQPQHF. CDR3 nucleotides: TGTGCCAGCACCCACCCTTCGGTCGCCGGGTATACCAATCAGCCCCAGCATTTT.

This clonotype was detected many times. This chain joins TRBV5-6 and TRBJ2-7; perhaps D is TRBD1 or TRBD2 (5 bases each). V was pared by 2 bases and J by 2 bases, with 11 bases between. This CDR3 comprises 14 residues. The germline gives CDR1 SGHDT, CDR2 YYEEEE. The CDR3 region is CASSFRDATYEQYV. For the CDR3, the DNA is TGTGCCAGCAGCTTCCGGGACGCCACCTACGAGCAGTACGTC.

This chain joins TRBV7-3 and TRBJ1-2; perhaps TRBD1 as D (6 bases). V shed 1 base and J shed 7 bases, with 19 bases lying between them. CDR1 SGHTA and CDR2 FQGTGA come from the germline V gene. The CDR3 loop spans 16 amino acids. The CDR3 here is CASSLKGGQDKLGYTF. For the CDR3, the DNA is TGTGCCAGCAGCTTAAAGGGGGGGCAGGATAAACTTGGCTACACCTTC.

This clonotype was found many times. V and J are TRBV12-3 or TRBV12-4 and TRBJ1-2; maybe TRBD1 (5 bases). V was clipped by 7 bases and J by 4 bases, with 10 bases between them. The CDR3 contains 12 residues. For the CDR3, the DNA is TGTGCCAGCACCCCCGGGACCTATGGCTACACCTTC. Translating it yields CASTPGTYGYTF.

At least ten counts were recorded for this clonotype. The chain joins TRBV10-2 to TRBJ2-5; 11 nucleotides line up with TRBD2. Trimming took 3 bases from V and 5 from J; bases not matched to a gene: 5. Germline loops: CDR1 WSHSY, CDR2 SAAADI. The CDR3 sequence is 15 residues long. The CDR3 coding sequence is TGCGCCAGCAGTGATTCACTAGCGGGGGCTGAGACCCAGTACTTC. This gives the protein CASSDSLAGAETQYF.

This clonotype was seen at least ten times. The V gene is TRBV7-2, the J gene TRBJ2-7; TRBD1 might be the D (7 bases). This CDR3 has 16 residues. Per germline, CDR1 SGHTA and CDR2 FQGNSA. Trimming removed 1 base from V and 3 bases from J, with 16 bases in between. Written as DNA, the CDR3 is TGTGCCAGCAGCTTAGGCGCGGGGCAGGGGGGCTACGAGCAGTACGTC. This codes for CASSLGAGQGGYEQYV.

This clonotype has more than one count but fewer than ten. J is TRBJ2-3 and V is TRBV5-4, with TRBD1 as a possible D gene (6 bases). The CDR3 consists of 14 residues. CDR1 SGHNT and CDR2 YYREEE come from the germline V gene (reference sequence). Trimming left V 4 bases short and J 4 bases short, with 13 bases between. This CDR3 reads CASSEEGGADTQYF. CDR3 DNA: TGTGCCAGCAGCGAGGAAGGGGGAGCAGATACGCAGTATTTT.

The gene calls are TRBV18 and TRBJ1-3, with D possibly being TRBD1 (6 bases). CDR3 length: 16 residues. Germline V gene sequence: CDR1 KGHSH, CDR2 LQKENI. Trimming stripped 3 bases from V and 3 bases from J, with 15 bases between. The CDR3 spells CASSPRGTIYGNTIYF. The CDR3 nucleotides are TGTGCCAGCTCACCCCGAGGGACAATCTATGGAAACACCATATATTTT. Supplemented by reference TRBV18 and TRBJ1-3, the full variable domain reads NAGVMQNPRHLVRRRGQEARLRCSPMKGHSHVYWYRQLPEEGLKFMVYLQKENIIDESGMPKERFSAEFPKEGPSILRIQQVVRGDSAAYFCASSPRGTIYGNTIYFGEGSWLTVV.

This clonotype has only a few counts. The chain links TRBV20-1 to TRBJ2-6; no definite D call. CDR1 DFQATT and CDR2 SNEGSKA come from the germline V gene (reference sequence). CDR3 length: 14 amino acids. V was pared by 3 bases and J by 2 bases, with 8 bases between. The CDR3 sequence is CSASPYTGANVLTF. CDR3 in DNA: TGCAGTGCTAGTCCGTACACTGGGGCCAACGTCCTGACTTTC.

This clonotype appeared many times. The V and J genes are TRBV15 and TRBJ2-3, with a possible D match to TRBD2 (6 bases). CDR1 and CDR2 from the germline V gene are LNHNV and YYDKDF (reference sequence). The CDR3 has 16 residues. V was clipped by 0 bases and J by 3 bases, with 13 bases between them. The CDR3 sequence: CATSREAGRWTDTQYF. The CDR3, as DNA: TGTGCCACCAGCAGAGAGGCAGGGAGGTGGACAGATACGCAGTATTTT.

This chain links TRBV19 with TRBJ2-3; D is unresolved. The CDR3 is 16 amino acids. CDR1 and CDR2 (germline): LNHDA, SQIVND (reference sequence). Trimming took 5 bases from V and 1 from J, leaving 16 bases between them. The CDR3 loop is CASSPRTIHRTDTQYF. CDR3 bases: TGTGCCAGTAGTCCTAGGACCATCCACCGCACAGATACGCAGTATTTT.

The chain uses TRBV2 and TRBJ2-3; D may be TRBD1 or TRBD2 (6 bases each). Trimming left V 6 bases short and J 3 bases short, with 13 bases between. The germline V gene encodes CDR1 SNHLY and CDR2 FYNNEI. There are 14 residues in the CDR3. The DNA for the CDR3 is TGTGCCAGCAGGGAGGGTCAGGGGACAGATACGCAGTATTTT. This gives the protein CASREGQGTDTQYF.

This clonotype was found a few times. The V gene is TRBV2, the J gene TRBJ2-4; D remains unclear. V was shortened by 3 bases and J by 1 base, with 13 bases between the two germline ends. From germline, CDR1 is SNHLY and CDR2 FYNNEI. This CDR3 comprises 16 residues. This CDR3 reads CASSEFPPSAKNIQYF. CDR3 coding DNA: TGTGCCAGCAGTGAGTTCCCCCCGAGCGCCAAAAACATTCAGTACTTC.

This clonotype occurred many times. The chain employs TRBV18 and TRBJ2-1; perhaps TRBD2 as D (5 bases). Trimming took 6 bases from V and 7 from J, leaving 16 bases between them. CDR1 is KGHSH and CDR2 is LQKENI in the germline V gene. This CDR3 spans 14 amino acids. CDR3 sequence reads: CASSSSSRRNEQFF. Written as DNA, the CDR3 is TGTGCCAGCTCGTCGTCTAGCAGGCGGAATGAGCAGTTCTTC. The full variable domain, completed using reference TRBV18 and TRBJ2-1, is NAGVMQNPRHLVRRRGQEARLRCSPMKGHSHVYWYRQLPEEGLKFMVYLQKENIIDESGMPKERFSAEFPKEGPSILRIQQVVRGDSAAYFCASSSSSRRNEQFFGPGTRLTVL.

This clonotype has just a few counts. The rearrangement uses TRBV25-1 and TRBJ2-3; TRBD1 or TRBD2 may be the D gene (5 bases each). The germline gives CDR1 MGHDK, CDR2 SYGVNS. V was clipped by 11 bases and J by 1 base, with 13 bases between them. This CDR3 has 13 amino acids. Here the CDR3 DNA reads TGTGCCGACAGACTATACCGCACAGATACGCAGTATTTT. Translation gives CADRLYRTDTQYF.

This clonotype was seen only a few times. The gene calls are TRBV5-1 and TRBJ1-6; D might be TRBD1 (5 bases). Germline CDR1 and CDR2: SGHRS and YFSETQ. The CDR3 covers 18 residues. V was cut by 4 bases and J by 0 bases, with 17 bases left in between. The CDR3 DNA is TGCGCCAGCAGCCCCCTGGGGCAGTTGAGCTCCTATAATTCACCCCTCCACTTT. Translating it yields CASSPLGQLSSYNSPLHF.